The 20 T cell receptor beta chains reported below all come from one sample, sequenced in a study of cytomegalovirus exposure and HLA in healthy donors. The PCR had 60 Vbeta and 13 Jbeta primers. The method was immunoSEQ multiplex PCR; TCRdb's version includes in-frame clones alone and lacks a portion of them. The repertoire includes about 230,000 clones, almost 85% of them detected once, and about 0.58% sits in the top ten. Sequenced sample: PBMCs. The receptors stem from a woman aged 40-49 years in good health and CMV-seronegative.

The rearrangement joins TRBV6-6 to TRBJ2-2; no reliable D call. V shed 7 bases and J shed 3 bases, with 15 bases lying between them. The germline V gene has CDR1 MNHNY and CDR2 SVGAGI (reference sequence). The CDR3 contains 15 residues. The CDR3 coding sequence is TGTGCCAGCACCAGAAGCCCCGCGGACACCGGGGAGCTGTTTTTT. Translated, it gives CASTRSPADTGELFF.

The chain links TRBV11-2 to TRBJ1-1; unclear D gene. This CDR3 comprises 14 residues. The germline V gene has CDR1 SGHAT and CDR2 FQNNGV. Trimming shortened V by 1 base and J by 5 bases, and 11 bases separated the two germline ends. The chain's CDR3 is CASSLGREWTEAFF. In nucleotides, the CDR3 is TGTGCCAGCAGCTTAGGGCGGGAATGGACTGAAGCTTTCTTT.

The chain has TRBV7-3 and TRBJ2-1; tentative D call: TRBD2 (6 bases). Trimming took off 2 bases at V and 8 bases at J, with 16 bases between the two ends. The CDR3 covers 15 residues. In germline, CDR1 is SGHTA, CDR2 FQGTGA. CDR3 nucleotide sequence: TGTGCCAGCAGCTTACTAAGCGGGTGGGTGGATGAGCAGTTCTTC. It codes for CASSLLSGWVDEQFF.

The CDR3 bases are TGTGCCAGCAGCTTAACTACCGTCGCGAACACCGGGGAGCTGTTTTTT. Protein product: CASSLTTVANTGELFF. The chain uses TRBV28 and TRBJ2-2; no clear D gene. CDR3 length: 16 residues. Per the germline V gene, CDR1 is MDHEN and CDR2 is SYDVKM. Trimming stripped 6 bases from V and 0 bases from J, with 14 bases between.

Points on this clone: One end of the junction fails to match germline, which may point to a read error. The chain carries TRBV6-5 and TRBJ1-1; D call uncertain. This CDR3 is built from 13 residues. Germline-derived CDR1 and CDR2 are MNHEY and SVGAGI. This CDR3 is CAISELSTTEAFF. CDR3 DNA sequence: TGTGCCATCAGTGAGTTAAGTACCACTGAAGCTTTCTTT.

The DNA of the CDR3 is TGTGCCAGCAGGGTCATCGTAGGAGACAATGAGCAGTTCTTC. It specifies CASRVIVGDNEQFF. The gene calls are TRBV11-2 and TRBJ2-1; D gene ambiguous. The germline V and J ends were trimmed by 6 bases and 5 bases, with 14 bases remaining between them. CDR1 and CDR2 from the germline V gene are SGHAT and FQNNGV. The CDR3 has 14 amino acids.

V usage is TRBV23-1 and J usage is TRBJ2-7, with 7 bases that match TRBD1. TRBV23-1 is noted as an ORF with a role that remains uncertain. The J segment lost 3 bases and the V segment lost 7 bases, leaving 12 bases of the junction unmatched. This CDR3 contains 15 residues. The CDR3: CASTLGTDLYYEQYF. In DNA form, the CDR3 reads TGCGCCAGCACCCTGGGGACAGACTTATACTACGAGCAGTACTTC.

The chain carries TRBV6-5 and TRBJ1-2; the D gene is possibly TRBD1 (5 bases). This CDR3 is 14 amino acids long. Looked up from germline, CDR1 is MNHEY and CDR2 is SVGAGI. V lost 2 bases and J lost 4, with 11 bases in between. CDR3 protein: CASSYRKDSYGYTF. The CDR3 coding sequence is TGTGCCAGCAGTTACCGAAAAGACAGCTATGGCTACACCTTC.

The V call is TRBV15, the J call TRBJ1-1; possibly TRBD1 for D (5 bases). CDR1 LNHNV and CDR2 YYDKDF come from the germline V gene (reference sequence). The CDR3 length is 17 residues. V gave up 0 bases and J gave up 1 base, with 15 bases separating them. The CDR3 DNA is TGTGCCACCAGCAGAGATCGAGGGAGGGGAGGGAACACTGAAGCTTTCTTT. Its translation is CATSRDRGRGGNTEAFF.

There are a few counts of this clone. The chain links TRBV9 to TRBJ1-1; maybe TRBD1 (6 bases). The CDR3 consists of 15 residues. From germline, CDR1 is SGDLS and CDR2 YYNGEE. V was cut by 1 base and J by 3 bases, with 13 bases left in between. CDR3 sequence: CASSVLAGGYTEAFF. CDR3 coding DNA: TGTGCCAGCAGCGTACTTGCGGGGGGCTACACTGAAGCTTTCTTT.

The chain joins TRBV6-5 to TRBJ2-2; D possibly corresponds to TRBD1 (6 bases). CDR3 length: 15 amino acids. V was pared by 1 base and J by 7 bases, with 13 bases between. Germline assignment: CDR1 MNHEY and CDR2 SVGAGI. Written as DNA, the CDR3 is TGTGCCAGCAGTTACTGGGCAGGGGATAGCGGGGAGCTGTTTTTT. This gives the protein CASSYWAGDSGELFF.

The rearrangement uses TRBV7-9 and TRBJ2-7; 8 bases are a match to TRBD2. There are 15 residues in the CDR3. Germline V gene lookup returns CDR1 SEHNR and CDR2 FQNEAQ (reference sequence). Trimming removed 6 bases from V and 4 bases from J; junction bases left unmatched: 11. CDR3 sequence reads: CASSHPGVAGYEQYF. In nucleotides, the CDR3 is TGTGCCAGCAGTCACCCGGGGGTAGCGGGGTACGAGCAGTACTTC.

The chain is built from TRBV9 and TRBJ2-6; D call uncertain. CDR1 SGDLS and CDR2 YYNGEE come from the germline V gene. The length of the CDR3 is 15 residues. With 4 bases removed from V and 0 bases from J, the gap between germline ends came to 8 bases. In nucleotides, the CDR3 is TGTGCCAGCAGCCGGGTCCTCTCTGGGGCCAACGTCCTGACTTTC. It is translated as CASSRVLSGANVLTF.

V is TRBV5-6 and J is TRBJ2-5; a weak D match, TRBD1 (6 bases). The germline CDR1 and CDR2 sequences are SGHDT and YYEEEE. The CDR3 length is 13 residues. Between the trimmed V and J ends, which lost 4 bases and 2 bases, there was a span of 9 bases. The CDR3 is CASSPGVQETQYF. CDR3 in DNA: TGTGCCAGCAGCCCAGGGGTACAAGAGACCCAGTACTTC. Based on the CDR3 plus reference TRBV5-6 and TRBJ2-5, the full variable domain is DAGVTQSPTHLIKTRGQQVTLRCSPKSGHDTVSWYQQALGQGPQFIFQYYEEEERQRGNFPDRFSGHQFPNYSSELNVNALLLGDSALYLCASSPGVQETQYFGPGTRLLVL.

This chain connects TRBV4-1 to TRBJ1-4, with no clear D. This CDR3 has 14 residues. V gave up 4 bases and J gave up 4 bases, with 10 bases separating them. Germline loops: CDR1 MGHRA, CDR2 YSYEKL. The CDR3 loop reads CASSLAGYNEKLFF. CDR3 DNA: TGCGCCAGCAGCCTCGCGGGGTATAATGAAAAACTGTTTTTT.

This clone was detected only once. The V call is TRBV7-2, the J call TRBJ1-1; TRBD1 matches at 9 bases. Germline V gene data show CDR1 as SGHTA and CDR2 as FQGNSA. This CDR3 is built from 13 residues. After removal of 4 bases from V and 4 bases from J, the junction contained 1 base not matched to a gene. The DNA of the CDR3 is TGTGCCAGCAGCTCGGGACAGGGCACTGAAGCTTTCTTT. Protein product: CASSSGQGTEAFF.

The chain joins TRBV11-2 to TRBJ2-3; 7 nucleotides agree with TRBD2. V shed 3 bases, J shed 2 bases, and the junction held 5 bases outside the gene matches. Per germline, CDR1 SGHAT and CDR2 FQNNGV. The CDR3 spans 15 residues. The CDR3: CASSFGTTATDTQYF. CDR3 in DNA: TGTGCCAGCAGCTTCGGGACTACCGCCACAGATACGCAGTATTTT.

CDR3 in DNA: TGTGCCAGTTCTGGAAGCGGGGGTGGGTACCAAGAGACCCAGTACTTC. Its translation: CASSGSGGGYQETQYF. This chain links TRBV9 with TRBJ2-5, with 8 nucleotides matching TRBD2. The germline V gene has CDR1 SGDLS and CDR2 YYNGEE. This CDR3 is 16 amino acids long. Trimming took 8 bases from V and 0 from J; bases not matched to a gene: 12.

V gene TRBV6-6 combines with J gene TRBJ2-3, with TRBD1 as a possible D gene (5 bases). The V and J ends lost 2 bases and 0 bases respectively, with 12 bases between them. This CDR3 contains 16 residues. Looked up from germline, CDR1 is MNHNY and CDR2 is SVGAGI (reference sequence). The CDR3: CASSYLDNTSTDTQYF. In DNA form, the CDR3 reads TGTGCCAGCAGTTACCTGGACAACACTAGCACAGATACGCAGTATTTT.

V usage is TRBV30 and J usage is TRBJ2-5; 9 nucleotides align to TRBD1. The DNA end is a closer match to TRBJ2-7, so the J assignment may be wrong. In germline, CDR1 is GTSNPN, CDR2 SVGIG (reference sequence). CDR3 length: 15 amino acids. CDR3 loop: CAWSVGTGSSYEQYF. The CDR3, as DNA: TGTGCCTGGAGTGTAGGGACAGGGAGCTCCTACGAGCAGTACTTC.